This TCR beta chain was recorded in a study of T cells in Graves' hyperthyroidism and ophthalmopathy. The CDR3 regions of TCR beta were amplified from RNA transcripts. HTBI primers drove first-round RT-PCR of the TCR CDR3. Each CDR3 protein is one row after TCRdb ran MiXCR on the multiplex PCR reads. The table has approximately 570,000 distinct CDR3 sequences, just under 20% seen once. The sequence was obtained from a man between 40 and 49 years old with Graves' ophthalmopathy. The sequenced material came from blood.

CDR3 protein: CASSSDPGSSYNEQFF. CDR3 bases: TGTGCCAGCAGTTCGGACCCCGGTAGCTCCTACAATGAGCAGTTCTTC. The rearrangement uses TRBV6-2 or TRBV6-3 and TRBJ2-1, with D hard to call. The V gene lost 4 bases and the J gene lost 0 bases, with 13 bases spanning the gap. Germline CDR1 is MNHEY and CDR2 is SVGEGT. The CDR3 is 16 residues long.